This TCR beta chain was found in a study of T cell responses to AZD1222 COVID-19 vaccine (dated by TCRdb to the early 2020s). The study in broad terms: TCR sequencing was performed for over 230 trial participants, of whom around 210 were given two doses of AZD1222 and about 25 were given two doses of MenACWY control vaccine. Trial participants were enrolled by age into 18-55, 56-69 and 70-plus year subgroups, with roughly 150, 30 and 60 TCR-sequenced participants respectively. The investigation overall reported the following: After two AZD1222 doses, both the breadth and the depth of spike-specific TCRs were significantly higher than at day 0 and than in MenACWY recipients. Participants were mostly white British, with more females than males. The authors suggested clonal diversity may have been underestimated. The whole spike protein was spanned by vaccine-associated CD4 TCRs, and dominant responses were seen in regions 160-218 and 743-854. Conclusions about previously exposed vaccinees are limited, since just five or six AZD1222 recipients were seropositive for SARS-CoV-2 at baseline. Because no day 14 peak-response samples were available, repertoires were characterized only after the peak T cell response. Reportedly, close to half of the unique spike-specific TCRs recognized epitopes lying outside the regions that are mutated in the B.1.351 and B.1.1.7 variants. The 56-69-year group was small, and its depth increase did not reach significance, likely because of low power.

The sample's time point, from its label and the paper: about 28 days (+/-7) after the second vaccine dose. AZD1222 recipients with second doses at about 4 weeks or about 12 weeks were pooled, because spike-specific TCR depth and breadth did not differ between schedules. Vaccinee samples were obtained from the UK trials COV001 and COV002, which included a single-blind randomized controlled phase 2/3 trial of AZD1222 (ChAdOx1 nCoV-19) in healthy adults. Trial participant PBMC samples were collected at day 0 and day 28 after the second dose for TCRbeta chain sequencing. The CDR3 regions of human TCRbeta chains were analyzed by immunosequencing. Per the original workflow: TCRs in the repertoires were compared against a reference library of SARS-CoV-2-specific TCRs that had been generated with the MIRA antigen-specificity platform. Breadth was defined as the fraction of unique TCRs that were SARS-CoV-2-associated, and depth was defined as the fraction of total T cells that were SARS-CoV-2-associated. Using the MIRA data, every spike-specific TCR was mapped to the spike region that the TCR reacted to and assigned to either a CD4 or a CD8 class. Log10-transformed breadth and depth values were compared by one-way ANOVA with Sidak's multiple comparisons tests. TCRdb holds this immuneACCESS table with in-frame rearrangements only. Some clones are missing; in checked studies, unresolved V genes explain under half, and the rest has no known cause. V, J and clone size were drawn from that table, and D and trimming were deduced from the DNA. This sample has approximately 300,000 clones in its table, and 94% of those were observed once. The top ten clones comprise 0.55% of the sample.

Taken from the germline V gene, the CDR1 and CDR2 loops are SGHRS and YFSETQ. V is pared back by 4 bases and J by 1 base, with 17 bases lying between the germline termini. Its CDR3 holds 16 amino acids, cysteine through phenylalanine. Just CDR3 DNA is preserved here, 48 bases in frame from base 1. Of note for this clone: Its binding antigen is unknown. It has no much larger one-base neighbor in the sample; base qualities were not kept.

This specimen consisted of peripheral blood, obtained 28 days after the second AZD1222 dose. The sequence was collected from an adult who received the AZD1222 COVID-19 vaccine. This chain joins TRBV5-1 to TRBJ1-1, and possibly TRBD1, on 6 matching bases. The CDR3 is CASSPGHVGQNTEAFF. The DNA sequence is given as TGCGCCAGCAGCCCGGGACATGTCGGACAGAACACTGAAGCTTTCTTT.